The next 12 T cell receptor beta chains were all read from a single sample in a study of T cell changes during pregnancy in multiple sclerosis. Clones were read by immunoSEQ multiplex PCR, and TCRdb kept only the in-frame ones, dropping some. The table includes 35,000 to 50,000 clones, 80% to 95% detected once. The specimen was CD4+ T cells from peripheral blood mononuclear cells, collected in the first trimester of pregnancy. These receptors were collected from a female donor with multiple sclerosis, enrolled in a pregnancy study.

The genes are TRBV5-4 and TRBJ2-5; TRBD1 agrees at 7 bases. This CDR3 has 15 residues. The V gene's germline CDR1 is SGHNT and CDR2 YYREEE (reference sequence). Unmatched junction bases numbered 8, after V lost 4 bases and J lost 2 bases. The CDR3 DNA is TGTGCCAGCAGCAAGGAGGTGGGACAGCAAGAGACCCAGTACTTC. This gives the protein CASSKEVGQQETQYF.

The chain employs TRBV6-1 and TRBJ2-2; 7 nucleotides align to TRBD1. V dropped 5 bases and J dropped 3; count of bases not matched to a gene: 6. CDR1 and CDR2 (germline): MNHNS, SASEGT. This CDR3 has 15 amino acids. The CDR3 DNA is TGTGCCAGCAGTATGACAGGGACGCACACCGGGGAGCTGTTTTTT. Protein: CASSMTGTHTGELFF.

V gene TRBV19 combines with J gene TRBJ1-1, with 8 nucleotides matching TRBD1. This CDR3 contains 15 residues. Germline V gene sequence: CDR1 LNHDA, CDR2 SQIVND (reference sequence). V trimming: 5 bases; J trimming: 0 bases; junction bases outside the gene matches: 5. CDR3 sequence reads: CASSLRQGMNTEAFF. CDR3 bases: TGTGCCAGTAGTCTCCGACAGGGGATGAACACTGAAGCTTTCTTT.

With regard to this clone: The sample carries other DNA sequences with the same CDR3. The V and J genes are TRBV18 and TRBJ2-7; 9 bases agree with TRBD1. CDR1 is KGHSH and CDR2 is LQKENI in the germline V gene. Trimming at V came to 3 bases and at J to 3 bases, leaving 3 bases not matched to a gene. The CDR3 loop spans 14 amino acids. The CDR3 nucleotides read TGTGCCAGCTCACCCCCGGGACAGGGCTACGAGCAGTACTTC. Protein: CASSPPGQGYEQYF.

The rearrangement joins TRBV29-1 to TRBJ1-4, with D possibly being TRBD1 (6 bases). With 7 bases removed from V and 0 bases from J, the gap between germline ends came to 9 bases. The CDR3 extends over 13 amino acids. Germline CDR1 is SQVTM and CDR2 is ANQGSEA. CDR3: CSAEGATNEKLFF. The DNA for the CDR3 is TGCAGCGCCGAGGGGGCAACTAATGAAAAACTGTTTTTT.

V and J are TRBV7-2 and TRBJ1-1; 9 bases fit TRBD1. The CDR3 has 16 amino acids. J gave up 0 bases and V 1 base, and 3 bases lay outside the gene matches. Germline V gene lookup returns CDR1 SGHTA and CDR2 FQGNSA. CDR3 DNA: TGTGCCAGCAGCTTAGACAGGGGGCCCATGAACACTGAAGCTTTCTTT. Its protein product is CASSLDRGPMNTEAFF.

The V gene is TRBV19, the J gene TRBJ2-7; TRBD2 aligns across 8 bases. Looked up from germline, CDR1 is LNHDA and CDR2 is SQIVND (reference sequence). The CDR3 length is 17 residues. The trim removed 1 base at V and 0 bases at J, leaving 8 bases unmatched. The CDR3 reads CASSIVEKSGSSYEQYF. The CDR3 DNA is TGTGCCAGTAGTATAGTAGAGAAAAGCGGGAGCTCCTACGAGCAGTACTTC. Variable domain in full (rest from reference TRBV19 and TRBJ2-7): DGGITQSPKYLFRKEGQNVTLSCEQNLNHDAMYWYRQDPGQGLRLIYYSQIVNDFQKGDIAEGYSVSREKKESFPLTVTSAQKNPTAFYLCASSIVEKSGSSYEQYFGPGTRLTVT.

The CDR3: CASSLVQGANGYTF. Here the CDR3 DNA reads TGTGCCAGCAGTTTAGTCCAGGGGGCGAACGGCTACACCTTC. The chain uses TRBV28 and TRBJ1-2; 8 bases line up with TRBD1. The CDR3 totals 14 residues. Germline lookup yields CDR1 MDHEN and CDR2 SYDVKM. The V segment lost 2 bases and the J segment 8 bases; nucleotides outside the gene matches: 7.

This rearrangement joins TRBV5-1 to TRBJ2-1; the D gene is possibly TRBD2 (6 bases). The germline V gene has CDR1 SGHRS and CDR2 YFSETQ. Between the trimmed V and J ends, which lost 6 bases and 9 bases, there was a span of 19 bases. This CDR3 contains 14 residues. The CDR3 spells CASNGGGTVGEQFF. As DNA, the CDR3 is TGCGCCAGCAACGGTGGCGGGACGGTGGGTGAGCAGTTCTTC.

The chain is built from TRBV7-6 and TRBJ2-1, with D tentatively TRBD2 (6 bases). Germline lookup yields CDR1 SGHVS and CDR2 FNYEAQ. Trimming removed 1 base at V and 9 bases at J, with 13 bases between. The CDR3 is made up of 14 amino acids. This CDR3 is CASSLGLEGSEQFF. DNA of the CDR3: TGTGCCAGCAGCTTAGGGTTGGAGGGAAGTGAGCAGTTCTTC. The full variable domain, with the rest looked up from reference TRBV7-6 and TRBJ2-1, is GAGVSQSPRYKVTKRGQDVALRCDPISGHVSLYWYRQALGQGPEFLTYFNYEAQQDKSGLPNDRFSAERPEGSISTLTIQRTEQRDSAMYRCASSLGLEGSEQFFGPGTRLTVL.

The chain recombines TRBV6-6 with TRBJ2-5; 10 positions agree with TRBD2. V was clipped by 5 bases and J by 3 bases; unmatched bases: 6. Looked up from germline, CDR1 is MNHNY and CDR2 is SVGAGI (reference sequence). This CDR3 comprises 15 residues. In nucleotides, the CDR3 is TGTGCCAGCAGTACCCTAGCGGGAGTAGAAGAGACCCAGTACTTC. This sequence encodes CASSTLAGVEETQYF.

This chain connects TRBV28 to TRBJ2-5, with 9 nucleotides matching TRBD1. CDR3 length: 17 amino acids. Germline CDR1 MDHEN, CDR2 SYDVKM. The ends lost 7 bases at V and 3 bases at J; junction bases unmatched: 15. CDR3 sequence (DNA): TGTGCCAGCACCGACGCCGTAGCCGGGACAGGGAAAGAGACCCAGTACTTC. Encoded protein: CASTDAVAGTGKETQYF.